This paragraph reports one TCR beta chain. Assignment of participants to cohorts was predicated upon participant-reported clinical history. Two consecutive negative NP/OP PCR tests, clearance, or resolved symptoms defined Cohort 3 recovery. V lost 1 base and J lost 4; bases outside the gene matches: 4. Per germline, CDR1 SGHRS and CDR2 YFSETQ. This CDR3 region has 15 residues. Original processing methods: For nucleated cells, counts were estimated from reference gene primer amplification. Assay used: immunoSEQ multiplex PCR; TCRdb lists only in-frame clones, some missing. Clone size and V and J calls were adopted from that table, with D and trimming inferred from the DNA. The sample has hundreds of thousands of clones, around 84% seen once. These data are taken from a study of blood T cell repertoires in COVID-19. For the study at large: Spain, Italy and the United States supplied samples that represented acute and convalescent COVID-19.

The sequence was collected from a woman aged 50 to 60 who had recovered from COVID-19. Specimen: PBMCs or T cells enriched from blood (not recorded which). This rearrangement joins TRBV5-1 to TRBJ2-2; 7 bases line up with TRBD1. The CDR3 here is CASSLYDRATGELFF. The DNA for the CDR3 is TGCGCCAGCAGCTTGTATGACAGGGCCACCGGGGAGCTGTTTTTT. Complete variable domain (other parts from reference TRBV5-1 and TRBJ2-2): KAGVTQTPRYLIKTRGQQVTLSCSPISGHRSVSWYQQTPGQGLQFLFEYFSETQRNKGNFPGRFSGRQFSNSRSEMNVSTLELGDSALYLCASSLYDRATGELFFGEGSRLTVL.